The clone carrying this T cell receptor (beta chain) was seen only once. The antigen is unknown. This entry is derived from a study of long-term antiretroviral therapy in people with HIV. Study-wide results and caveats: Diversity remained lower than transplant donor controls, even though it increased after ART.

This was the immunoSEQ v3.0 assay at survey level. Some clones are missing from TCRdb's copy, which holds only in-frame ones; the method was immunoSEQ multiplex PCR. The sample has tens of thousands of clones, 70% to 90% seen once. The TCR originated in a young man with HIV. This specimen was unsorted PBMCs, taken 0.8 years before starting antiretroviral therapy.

CDR3 region: CASSPRTSGVTYNEQFF. The CDR3, as DNA: TGCGCCAGCAGCCCTCGGACTAGCGGGGTTACCTACAATGAGCAGTTCTTC. V and J are TRBV4-3 and TRBJ2-1, with 12 nucleotides matching TRBD2. The CDR3 length is 17 residues. Germline V gives CDR1 LGHNA, CDR2 YSLEER. V shed 4 bases, J shed 2 bases, and the junction held 6 bases outside the gene matches.